This T cell receptor (beta chain) was found in a study of T cell responses to AZD1222 COVID-19 vaccine. Study-wide results and caveats: Nearly half of spike-specific TCRs reportedly target unmutated variant regions. Spike was spanned by vaccine-associated CD4 TCRs, with dominance at 160-218 and 743-854. Donors skewed white British and female; clonal diversity was possibly underestimated.

Sequencing used immunoSEQ multiplex PCR; TCRdb keeps in-frame clones, though not all of them. The data contain around 140,000 clones, approximately 90% of them singletons. Germline CDR1 is MDHEN and CDR2 is SYDVKM. The CDR3 runs to 15 residues. J lost 4 bases, V lost 5 bases, and 7 bases had no gene match. As concerns this clone: The antigen is not known.

The chain carries TRBV28 and TRBJ2-3; 9 bases agree with TRBD2. The TCR was taken from an adult who received the AZD1222 COVID-19 vaccine. This specimen was peripheral blood, taken 28 days after the second AZD1222 dose. The CDR3 DNA follows: TGTGCCAGCAGTACCGCGGGAGGGCGTCCAGATACGCAGTATTTT. Protein: CASSTAGGRPDTQYF.